The 30 T cell receptor beta chains reported below all come from one sample, sequenced in a study of T cell clonotyping in hematopoietic cell transplantation. The assay was immunoSEQ multiplex PCR, and TCRdb's table has in-frame clones only and misses some. The sample has some 76,000 clones; 90% to 96% are singletons. Specified time point: recipient sample about 28 days before transplant, after cytoreduction. This specimen was peripheral blood mononuclear cells, taken before stem cell transplant. Source of these receptors: a woman between 45 and 60 years old with acute myeloid leukemia. Some clones in this sample may be carry-over from other donors' samples.

This clone was counted between two and nine times. The chain links TRBV7-6 to TRBJ1-2; 9 positions agree with TRBD1. Per germline, CDR1 SGHVS and CDR2 FNYEAQ. V shed 3 bases, J shed 2 bases, and the junction held 4 bases outside the gene matches. The CDR3 has 15 residues. The CDR3 here is CASSFRTGVNYGYTF. The CDR3 DNA follows: TGTGCCAGCAGCTTCCGGACAGGGGTGAACTATGGCTACACCTTC.

The DNA for the CDR3 is TGTGCCAGCAGCTCGGCCGTTACGTCCGCCGATACGCAGTATTTT. It specifies CASSSAVTSADTQYF. This rearrangement joins TRBV7-6 to TRBJ2-3; the D is unclear. Germline V gene data show CDR1 as SGHVS and CDR2 as FNYEAQ. There are 15 residues in the CDR3. Trimming cost V 4 bases and J 6 bases, with 17 bases left between them. Filled out from reference TRBV7-6 and TRBJ2-3, the complete variable domain reads GAGVSQSPRYKVTKRGQDVALRCDPISGHVSLYWYRQALGQGPEFLTYFNYEAQQDKSGLPNDRFSAERPEGSISTLTIQRTEQRDSAMYRCASSSAVTSADTQYFGPGTRLTVL.

The rearrangement uses TRBV6-1 and TRBJ2-5; TRBD2 agrees at 10 bases. The germline gives CDR1 MNHNS, CDR2 SASEGT. Trimming cost V 4 bases and J 1 base; bases outside gene matches: 3. The CDR3 contains 15 residues. The DNA for the CDR3 is TGTGCCAGCAGTGTAAGGACTAGCGGCCAAGAGACCCAGTACTTC. Its translation is CASSVRTSGQETQYF.

This chain joins TRBV10-2 and TRBJ2-5, with 14 bases fitting TRBD2. Germline loops: CDR1 WSHSY, CDR2 SAAADI. The CDR3 is 20 residues long. Trimming took 3 bases from V and 0 from J; bases not matched to a gene: 12. CDR3: CASSDPRTSGRPTYQETQYF. Written as DNA, the CDR3 is TGCGCCAGCAGTGATCCTCGGACTAGCGGGAGGCCTACTTACCAAGAGACCCAGTACTTC.

This chain links TRBV5-1 with TRBJ1-4, with D tentatively TRBD1 (5 bases). Germline V lookup: CDR1 SGHRS, CDR2 YFSETQ. The CDR3 is made up of 15 amino acids. V lost 2 bases and J 2 bases, leaving 10 bases between the germline ends. The CDR3 bases are TGCGCCAGCAGCTTAAATCAGGGCACTAATGAAAAACTGTTTTTT. Amino acids: CASSLNQGTNEKLFF. Combining the CDR3 with reference TRBV5-1 and TRBJ1-4 gives the whole variable domain KAGVTQTPRYLIKTRGQQVTLSCSPISGHRSVSWYQQTPGQGLQFLFEYFSETQRNKGNFPGRFSGRQFSNSRSEMNVSTLELGDSALYLCASSLNQGTNEKLFFGSGTQLSVL.

This chain uses TRBV5-6 with TRBJ1-2, with D uncertain. CDR1 is SGHDT and CDR2 is YYEEEE in the germline V gene. The length of the CDR3 is 13 residues. V was cut by 7 bases and J by 4 bases, with 14 bases left in between. The CDR3 sequence: CASRAGNGYGYTF. The CDR3 nucleotides read TGTGCCAGCCGGGCGGGGAACGGCTATGGCTACACCTTC. The full variable domain, its missing parts supplied by reference TRBV5-6 and TRBJ1-2, is DAGVTQSPTHLIKTRGQQVTLRCSPKSGHDTVSWYQQALGQGPQFIFQYYEEEERQRGNFPDRFSGHQFPNYSSELNVNALLLGDSALYLCASRAGNGYGYTFGSGTRLTVV.

The chain combines TRBV11-1 with TRBJ2-3; maybe TRBD1 (5 bases). With 5 bases removed from V and 7 bases from J, the gap between germline ends came to 10 bases. Germline V lookup: CDR1 SGHAT, CDR2 FQDESV (reference sequence). This CDR3 has 12 residues. CDR3 coding DNA: TGTGCCAGCAGCCCAGGGTTTCATACGCAGTATTTT. Translation: CASSPGFHTQYF.

V is TRBV9 and J is TRBJ2-1, with TRBD2 identical over 7 bases. Germline trimming cut 0 bases from V and 2 bases from J; bases unmatched to any gene: 2. Germline CDR1 reads SGDLS; CDR2 reads YYNGEE. This CDR3 region has 15 residues. For the CDR3, the DNA is TGTGCCAGCAGCGTAGAAGCGGGGACCTACAATGAGCAGTTCTTC. Its translation is CASSVEAGTYNEQFF.

The CDR3 nucleotides are TGCGCCAGCAGATTACAGGGAAGCACAGATACGCAGTATTTT. The encoded protein is CASRLQGSTDTQYF. This sequence joins TRBV5-1 and TRBJ2-3; a weak D match, TRBD1 (6 bases). The ends were cut back, 5 bases at V and 0 bases at J, with 10 bases in the middle. This CDR3 has 14 residues. Germline V gene sequence: CDR1 SGHRS, CDR2 YFSETQ.

This clone was detected only once. This chain joins TRBV6-5 and TRBJ2-5; the D gene is possibly TRBD2 (6 bases). The germline V gene encodes CDR1 MNHEY and CDR2 SVGAGI. With 6 bases removed from V and 1 base from J, the gap between germline ends came to 15 bases. This CDR3 spans 15 amino acids. CDR3 in DNA: TGTGCCAGCAGCCCCCTGGGGGGTAGCCAAGAGACCCAGTACTTC. Its translation is CASSPLGGSQETQYF.

The chain links TRBV28 to TRBJ1-2; D uncertain. Germline lookup yields CDR1 MDHEN and CDR2 SYDVKM. Trimming pared 8 bases from V and 3 bases from J, leaving 7 bases between. CDR3 length: 11 residues. The CDR3 sequence: CASGSYYGYTF. In nucleotides, the CDR3 is TGTGCCAGCGGGTCCTACTATGGCTACACCTTC.

CDR3 nucleotide sequence: TGTGCCAGCACCGGGACAGGGGGCAATACCGGGGAGCTGTTTTTT. It specifies CASTGTGGNTGELFF. V usage is TRBV6-1 and J usage is TRBJ2-2; TRBD1 matches 12 bases. This CDR3 comprises 15 residues. Germline V gene data show CDR1 as MNHNS and CDR2 as SASEGT. V lost 7 bases to trimming and J lost 5 bases; unmatched junction nucleotides: 5.

This chain uses TRBV5-6 with TRBJ1-5; D might be TRBD1 (6 bases). The CDR3 is 16 residues long. Germline V gene sequence: CDR1 SGHDT, CDR2 YYEEEE. Trimming took off 0 bases at V and 1 base at J, with 11 bases between the two ends. The CDR3 here is CASSLGWGLSNQPQHF. The CDR3, as DNA: TGTGCCAGCAGCTTGGGCTGGGGGCTGAGCAATCAGCCCCAGCATTTT. Supplemented by reference TRBV5-6 and TRBJ1-5, the full variable domain reads DAGVTQSPTHLIKTRGQQVTLRCSPKSGHDTVSWYQQALGQGPQFIFQYYEEEERQRGNFPDRFSGHQFPNYSSELNVNALLLGDSALYLCASSLGWGLSNQPQHFGDGTRLSIL.

The rearrangement uses TRBV7-2 and TRBJ1-2, with D possibly being TRBD1 (5 bases). Germline V lookup: CDR1 SGHTA, CDR2 FQGNSA. This CDR3 region has 15 residues. Trimming removed 3 bases from V and 2 bases from J, with 13 bases in between. Here the CDR3 DNA reads TGTGCCAGCAGCTTGAACCGACAGCCGAACTATGGCTACACCTTC. It codes for CASSLNRQPNYGYTF.

This chain joins TRBV20-1 and TRBJ1-2; D remains unclear. The CDR3 contains 11 residues. CDR1 and CDR2 (germline): DFQATT, SNEGSKA (reference sequence). V was shortened by 3 bases and J by 4 bases, with 6 bases between the two germline ends. DNA for the CDR3: TGCAGTGCTAGTGTAGGCTATGGCTACACCTTC. The encoded protein is CSASVGYGYTF.

This sequence joins TRBV6-1 and TRBJ1-1; perhaps TRBD1 as D (6 bases). The CDR3 extends over 14 amino acids. V lost 3 bases, J lost 4 bases, and 12 bases lay in between. Germline lookup yields CDR1 MNHNS and CDR2 SASEGT. The CDR3 loop reads CASSDPGAFTEAFF. CDR3 nucleotides: TGTGCCAGCAGTGATCCGGGGGCGTTCACTGAAGCTTTCTTT.

The J gene is TRBJ1-4, the V gene TRBV27, with 10 bases lining up with TRBD1. The CDR3 totals 18 residues. CDR1 and CDR2 from the germline V gene are MNHEY and SMNVEV (reference sequence). V lost 6 bases and J lost 3; bases outside the gene matches: 13. CDR3 loop: CASSLYVTGGSPNEKLFF. The CDR3 coding sequence is TGTGCCAGCAGCCTATATGTGACAGGGGGCTCACCTAATGAAAAACTGTTTTTT.

On this clone itself: The sample has other DNA sequences that encode this CDR3 too. The chain is built from TRBV2 and TRBJ2-7; tentative D call: TRBD1 (5 bases). V was trimmed by 6 bases and J by 0 bases, leaving 6 bases between them. From germline, CDR1 is SNHLY and CDR2 FYNNEI. The CDR3 is 12 amino acids. The CDR3 is CASSRDSYEQYF. CDR3 coding DNA: TGTGCCAGCAGCAGGGACTCCTACGAGCAGTACTTC.

This clone was seen once. The chain uses TRBV28 and TRBJ1-5; D unresolved. The CDR3 consists of 11 residues. The V end was cut by 6 bases, the J end by 5 bases, with 5 bases between. Germline-derived CDR1 and CDR2 are MDHEN and SYDVKM. The CDR3 DNA reads as TGTGCCAGCAGAAGAGATCAGCCCCAGCATTTT. Its protein is CASRRDQPQHF.

This clone came up once. V usage is TRBV7-9 and J usage is TRBJ2-7; 9 positions match TRBD1. V trimming: 5 bases; J trimming: 2 bases; junction bases outside the gene matches: 10. The CDR3 is 16 residues long. Germline lookup yields CDR1 SEHNR and CDR2 FQNEAQ (reference sequence). This CDR3 reads CASSPTEGTGPYEQYF. For the CDR3, the DNA is TGTGCCAGCAGCCCCACAGAAGGGACAGGGCCCTACGAGCAGTACTTC.

Points on this clone: The junction departs from germline at one end; a sequencing error may be responsible. This chain connects TRBV2 to TRBJ2-1; the D is unclear. The CDR3 length is 12 residues. Germline V gene sequence: CDR1 SNHLY, CDR2 FYNNEI. The CDR3 sequence: CASSESYIEQFF. CDR3 nucleotides: TGTGCCAGCAGTGAATCGTACATTGAGCAGTTCTTC.

The V gene is TRBV27, the J gene TRBJ2-3; 13 nucleotides line up with TRBD2. The CDR3 consists of 16 residues. Looked up from germline, CDR1 is MNHEY and CDR2 is SMNVEV (reference sequence). The V gene end was trimmed by 2 bases and the J gene end by 6 bases; junction bases not matched to a gene: 5. The CDR3 loop reads CASSLRLAGGTDTQYF. CDR3 coding DNA: TGTGCCAGCAGTTTACGACTAGCGGGGGGAACCGATACGCAGTATTTT.

The rearrangement uses TRBV27 and TRBJ1-1; perhaps TRBD1 as D (5 bases). Trimming removed 6 bases at V and 10 bases at J, with 15 bases between. Germline V gene sequence: CDR1 MNHEY, CDR2 SMNVEV (reference sequence). This CDR3 is 12 amino acids long. CDR3 sequence reads: CASRPRDGGAFF. In DNA form, the CDR3 reads TGTGCCAGCAGACCCCGGGATGGGGGAGCTTTCTTT.

This clone showed up just once. J is TRBJ2-3 and V is TRBV6-1; 7 bases match TRBD2. J was trimmed by 2 bases and V by 4 bases; bases with no gene match: 3. This CDR3 is 14 amino acids long. Germline CDR1 MNHNS, CDR2 SASEGT. CDR3 amino acids: CASSGRGYTDTQYF. DNA for the CDR3: TGTGCCAGCAGTGGGCGGGGGTACACAGATACGCAGTATTTT.

J is TRBJ1-2 and V is TRBV19; 8 bases fit TRBD1. Germline V gene lookup returns CDR1 LNHDA and CDR2 SQIVND (reference sequence). V trimming: 6 bases; J trimming: 8 bases; junction bases outside the gene matches: 5. This CDR3 is 12 amino acids long. In DNA, the CDR3 is TGTGCCAGTAGGGGGGACAGGCCCGGCTACACCTTC. Its translation: CASRGDRPGYTF.

The chain carries TRBV27 and TRBJ2-1; D unresolved. The CDR3 is 15 residues long. The germline gives CDR1 MNHEY, CDR2 SMNVEV (reference sequence). V was pared by 3 bases and J by 4 bases, with 13 bases between. CDR3 in DNA: TGTGCCAGCAGTTTCGAGGTGCAACCGTACAATGAGCAGTTCTTC. Protein product: CASSFEVQPYNEQFF.

In the case of this clone: A junction boundary mismatches the germline segment, possibly from a read error. V gene TRBV7-7 combines with J gene TRBJ2-5; weak D call: TRBD2 (5 bases). From germline, CDR1 is SSHAT and CDR2 FNYEAQ (reference sequence). The CDR3 spans 13 residues. The CDR3 region has the DNA TGTGCTAGCAGCGGCCGAGTTTGGGAGACCCAGTACTTC. Translating gives CASSGRVWETQYF.

The V call is TRBV4-2, the J call TRBJ2-7, with TRBD1 matching over 7 bases. This CDR3 contains 15 residues. Germline V lookup: CDR1 LGHNA, CDR2 YNFKEQ. Trimming took 2 bases from V and 7 from J; bases not matched to a gene: 11. CDR3: CASSQPGGSVREQYF. CDR3 nucleotide sequence: TGTGCCAGCAGCCAACCAGGGGGTTCTGTCCGGGAGCAGTACTTC.

This chain joins TRBV6-5 and TRBJ1-3; D uncertain. CDR1 is MNHEY, CDR2 SVGAGI, per germline. V was cut by 2 bases and J by 4 bases, with 15 bases left in between. CDR3 length: 16 residues. The CDR3 loop is CASSYVGGNLGNTIYF. The CDR3 nucleotides read TGTGCCAGCAGTTACGTTGGTGGGAACCTGGGAAACACCATATATTTT.

This chain links TRBV19 with TRBJ1-5, with no clear D. The V end was cut by 3 bases, the J end by 2 bases, with 8 bases between. CDR1 and CDR2 from the germline V gene are LNHDA and SQIVND (reference sequence). There are 14 residues in the CDR3. CDR3 bases: TGTGCCAGTAGTATGAGCCGTGGCAATCAGCCCCAGCATTTT. It codes for CASSMSRGNQPQHF.